This paragraph covers one TCR beta chain sequence. These data belong to a study of patients and donors after allogeneic stem cell transplantation. One entry per CDR3 protein results from TCRdb running MiXCR on the RT-PCR reads. Of approximately 210,000 distinct CDR3 sequences listed, around two fifths are singletons. Input material: blood, either unsorted or a sorted T cell fraction (not recorded which). This TCR was sampled from a human donor who was either an allogeneic HSCT recipient or a stem cell or donor lymphocyte infusion donor (not recorded which). It is not recorded whose cells these are; they may come from a transplant donor.

The CDR3 reads CASSLLRSTTEAFF. CDR3 coding DNA: TGTGCCAGCAGTTTACTCCGCAGTACCACTGAAGCTTTCTTT. The chain has TRBV27 and TRBJ1-1; no clear D. V lost 2 bases and J lost 4, with 11 bases in between. The germline gives CDR1 MNHEY, CDR2 SMNVEV (reference sequence). The CDR3 runs 14 residues.